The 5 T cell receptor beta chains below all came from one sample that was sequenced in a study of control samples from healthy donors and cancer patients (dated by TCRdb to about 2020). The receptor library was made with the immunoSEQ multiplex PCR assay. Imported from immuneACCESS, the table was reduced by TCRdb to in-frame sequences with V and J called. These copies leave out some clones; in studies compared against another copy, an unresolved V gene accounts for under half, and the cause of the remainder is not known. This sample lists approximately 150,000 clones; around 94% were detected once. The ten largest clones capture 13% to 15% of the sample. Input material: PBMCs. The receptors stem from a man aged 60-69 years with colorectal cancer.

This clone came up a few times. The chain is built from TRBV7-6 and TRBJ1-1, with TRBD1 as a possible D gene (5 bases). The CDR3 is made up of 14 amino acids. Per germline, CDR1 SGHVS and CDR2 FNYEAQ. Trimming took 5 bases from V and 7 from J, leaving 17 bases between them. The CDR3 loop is CASSAPGWTDEAFF. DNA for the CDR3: TGTGCCAGCAGCGCGCCAGGGTGGACGGATGAAGCTTTCTTT.

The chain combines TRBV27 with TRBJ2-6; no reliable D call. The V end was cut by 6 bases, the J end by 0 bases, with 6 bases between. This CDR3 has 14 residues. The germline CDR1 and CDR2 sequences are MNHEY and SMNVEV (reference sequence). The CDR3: CASRPFSGANVLTF. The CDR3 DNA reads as TGTGCCAGCAGACCCTTCTCTGGGGCCAACGTCCTGACTTTC.

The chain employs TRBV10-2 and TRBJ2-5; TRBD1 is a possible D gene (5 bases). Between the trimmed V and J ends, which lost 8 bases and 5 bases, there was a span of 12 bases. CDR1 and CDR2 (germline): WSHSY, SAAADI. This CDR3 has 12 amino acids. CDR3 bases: TGCGCCAGCTCGGACACCCCGGAGACCCAGTACTTC. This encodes CASSDTPETQYF.

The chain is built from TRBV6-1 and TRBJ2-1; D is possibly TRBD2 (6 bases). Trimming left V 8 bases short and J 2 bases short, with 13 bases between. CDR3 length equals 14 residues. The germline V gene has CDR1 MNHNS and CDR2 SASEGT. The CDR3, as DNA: TGTGCCAGCTCCGGAGGGGTACCCTACAATGAGCAGTTCTTC. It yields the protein CASSGGVPYNEQFF.

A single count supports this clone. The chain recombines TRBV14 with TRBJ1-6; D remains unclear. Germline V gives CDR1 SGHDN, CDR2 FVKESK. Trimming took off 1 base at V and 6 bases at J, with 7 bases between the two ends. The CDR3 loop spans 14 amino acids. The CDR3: CASSQGTSNSPLHF. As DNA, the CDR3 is TGTGCCAGCAGCCAAGGCACCTCTAATTCACCCCTCCACTTT.